This TCR beta chain was identified during a study of blood T cell repertoires in COVID-19. Repertoires were generated with immunoSEQ multiplex PCR, while TCRdb's copy carries only in-frame clones and drops some. The table lists about 190,000 clones, roughly 80% of them singletons, with over 5% in the top ten. This clone was observed once. This CDR3 region has 15 residues. J lost 2 bases, V lost 1 base, and 4 bases had no gene match. Germline CDR1 reads LNHDA; CDR2 reads SQIVND (reference sequence). Sequencing used peripheral blood. The J gene is TRBJ2-7, the V gene TRBV19; 8 nucleotides match TRBD2. This sequence originates from a young woman with acute or convalescent COVID-19. DNA for the CDR3: TGTGCCAGTAGTATAGGGGGGACTAGTACCTACGAGCAGTACTTC. Amino acids: CASSIGGTSTYEQYF. Supplemented by reference TRBV19 and TRBJ2-7, the full variable domain reads DGGITQSPKYLFRKEGQNVTLSCEQNLNHDAMYWYRQDPGQGLRLIYYSQIVNDFQKGDIAEGYSVSREKKESFPLTVTSAQKNPTAFYLCASSIGGTSTYEQYFGPGTRLTVT.